These 8 T cell receptor beta chains came from one sample sequenced in a study of identical twins (dated by TCRdb to between 2015 and 2016). Library construction relied on 5' RACE. The sequencer listed for this sample is Illumina HiSeq 2000. TCRdb cleaned the public reads at Q25 with fastp, built clones with MiXCR and kept in-frame beta chains. Rows are combined by CDR3 protein, so each entry shows the most common genes and DNA. Here the sample has about 340,000 distinct CDR3 sequences; 10% to 15% occur a single time. 7.2% of the sample is taken by the ten largest. This sample was also put to use in a study of yellow fever vaccine responses in identical twins.

The material sequenced was CD8+ T cells sorted from blood. The origin of the receptors is a young woman in good health.

The chain uses TRBV7-6 and TRBJ2-3; 9 bases fit TRBD2. The CDR3 loop spans 15 amino acids. CDR1 is SGHVS, CDR2 FNYEAQ, per germline. V lost 4 bases, J lost 2 bases, and 4 bases stayed unmatched. CDR3 bases: TGTGCCAGCAGCTGGGGACTAGCCCACACAGATACGCAGTATTTT. Protein product: CASSWGLAHTDTQYF. Drawing the rest from reference TRBV7-6 and TRBJ2-3, the complete variable domain is GAGVSQSPRYKVTKRGQDVALRCDPISGHVSLYWYRQALGQGPEFLTYFNYEAQQDKSGLPNDRFSAERPEGSISTLTIQRTEQRDSAMYRCASSWGLAHTDTQYFGPGTRLTVL.

This clonotype was found a few times. This chain connects TRBV7-9 to TRBJ2-3, with unresolved D. The V end was cut by 4 bases, the J end by 3 bases, with 8 bases between. The CDR3 is 13 residues long. Germline V CDR1 and CDR2: SEHNR, FQNEAQ (reference sequence). CDR3 DNA: TGTGCCAGCAGCTCCCGAATGACAGATACGCAGTATTTT. It is translated as CASSSRMTDTQYF.

This chain links TRBV29-1 with TRBJ2-6, with D unclear. The germline CDR1 and CDR2 sequences are SQVTM and ANQGSEA. V was trimmed by 4 bases and J by 1 base, leaving 11 bases between them. The CDR3 has 15 amino acids. CDR3: CSVVSVGSGANVLTF. CDR3 DNA sequence: TGCAGCGTTGTTTCGGTAGGGTCTGGGGCCAACGTCCTGACTTTC.

This clonotype was seen only a few times. This CDR3 reads CASSQHRGQPQHF. The CDR3 DNA is TGTGCCAGCAGCCAACACAGGGGCCAGCCCCAGCATTTT. This rearrangement joins TRBV7-9 to TRBJ1-5; TRBD1 aligns across 7 bases. The CDR3 is 13 residues long. The germline gives CDR1 SEHNR, CDR2 FQNEAQ (reference sequence). The ends lost 5 bases at V and 7 bases at J; junction bases unmatched: 5.

This clonotype was found a few times. The V call is TRBV13, the J call TRBJ2-7; no firm D call. The CDR3 consists of 11 residues. Looked up from germline, CDR1 is PRHDT and CDR2 is FYEKMQ (reference sequence). V lost 5 bases to trimming and J lost 5 bases, with 7 bases between them. CDR3 sequence: CASSPAHEQYF. The CDR3 DNA follows: TGTGCCAGCAGCCCCGCCCACGAGCAGTACTTC.

This rearrangement joins TRBV7-9 to TRBJ2-1; TRBD2 matches 7 bases. The CDR3 is 16 residues long. Germline CDR1 reads SEHNR; CDR2 reads FQNEAQ (reference sequence). Trimming cost V 8 bases and J 5 bases; bases outside gene matches: 15. This chain's CDR3 is CASYPLGGSFNNEQFF. In nucleotides, the CDR3 is TGTGCCAGCTACCCATTGGGCGGGAGTTTCAACAATGAGCAGTTCTTC. Combining the CDR3 with reference TRBV7-9 and TRBJ2-1 gives the whole variable domain DTGVSQNPRHKITKRGQNVTFRCDPISEHNRLYWYRQTLGQGPEFLTYFQNEAQLEKSRLLSDRFSAERPKGSFSTLEIQRTEQGDSAMYLCASYPLGGSFNNEQFFGPGTRLTVL.

This clonotype was observed a handful of times. This chain links TRBV12-3 or TRBV12-4 with TRBJ2-3; TRBD2 aligns across 12 bases. The junction had 10 bases not matched to a gene; V was cut back by 5 bases and J by 1 base. The CDR3 consists of 18 residues. For the CDR3, the DNA is TGTGCCAGCAGTCCGACTAGCGGGAGTTACGAAGGCACAGATACGCAGTATTTT. Protein: CASSPTSGSYEGTDTQYF.

This clonotype was found a few times. The chain combines TRBV7-9 with TRBJ1-1, with TRBD1 identical over 7 bases. In germline, CDR1 is SEHNR, CDR2 FQNEAQ (reference sequence). The V gene end was trimmed by 4 bases and the J gene end by 0 bases; junction bases not matched to a gene: 8. The CDR3 loop spans 16 amino acids. CDR3 in DNA: TGTGCCAGCAGCTCCAGGGGGGGGCGGTTGAACACTGAAGCTTTCTTT. Translated: CASSSRGGRLNTEAFF.